Following are 10 T cell receptor beta chains from one sample sequenced in a study of T cell responses to AZD1222 COVID-19 vaccine. TCRdb's table, derived via immunoSEQ multiplex PCR, lists solely in-frame clones and lacks some. The sample has over 85,000 clones; less than 90% are singletons. Specimen: peripheral blood, collected on day 0 of AZD1222 vaccination. Receptor source: an adult in good health.

The gene calls are TRBV5-5 and TRBJ1-2; no clear D. Germline CDR1 SGHKS, CDR2 YYEKEE (reference sequence). This CDR3 is built from 15 residues. Trimming removed 0 bases from V and 4 bases from J, with 13 bases in between. Written as DNA, the CDR3 is TGTGCCAGCAGCTTGGCCGGCATATCGGGCTATGGCTACACCTTC. Protein product: CASSLAGISGYGYTF.

The CDR3 region has the DNA TGTGCCACCAGTGATTTAGCAGCGGAAGGATACAATGAGCAGTTCTTC. It specifies CATSDLAAEGYNEQFF. The chain recombines TRBV24-1 with TRBJ2-1, with a possible D match to TRBD2 (5 bases). CDR1 is KGHDR, CDR2 SFDVKD, per germline. CDR3 length: 16 amino acids. V lost 1 base and J 4 bases, leaving 13 bases between the germline ends.

V usage is TRBV5-4 and J usage is TRBJ1-6; no clear D gene. Trimming took 5 bases from V and 6 from J, leaving 12 bases between them. The CDR3 runs 14 residues. CDR1 and CDR2 (germline): SGHNT, YYREEE (reference sequence). This chain's CDR3 is CASRVRSSNSPLHF. CDR3 in DNA: TGTGCCAGCAGGGTCAGAAGTTCTAATTCACCCCTCCACTTT.

The J gene is TRBJ2-1, the V gene TRBV28; D not certain. Germline V lookup: CDR1 MDHEN, CDR2 SYDVKM. The V end lost 10 bases, the J end lost 0 bases, and 13 bases lay between the germline ends. This CDR3 has 14 residues. CDR3 nucleotide sequence: TGTGCCACCGCGGCCCCTAGCTCCTACAATGAGCAGTTCTTC. It codes for CATAAPSSYNEQFF.

The J gene is TRBJ1-2, the V gene TRBV20-1; 9 nucleotides agree with TRBD1. Germline V gives CDR1 DFQATT, CDR2 SNEGSKA (reference sequence). This CDR3 region has 11 residues. Trimming cost V 6 bases and J 8 bases; bases outside gene matches: 4. The CDR3 loop reads CSAPTGGGYTF. The CDR3 DNA sequence: TGCAGTGCCCCGACAGGGGGGGGCTACACCTTC.

The chain employs TRBV18 and TRBJ1-2, with TRBD1 as a possible D gene (5 bases). V shed 5 bases and J shed 2 bases, with 9 bases lying between them. This CDR3 contains 13 residues. Per the germline V gene, CDR1 is KGHSH and CDR2 is LQKENI. The CDR3, as DNA: TGTGCCAGCTCAGGGGGTTCCAACTATGGCTACACCTTC. This sequence encodes CASSGGSNYGYTF.

The rearrangement links TRBV24-1 to TRBJ2-3; 10 nucleotides match TRBD2. This CDR3 is built from 18 residues. Germline loops: CDR1 KGHDR, CDR2 SFDVKD. J gave up 0 bases and V 6 bases, and 11 bases lay outside the gene matches. The CDR3, as DNA: TGTGCCACCAGTAGAGCGGGGGGGCTGACCGGTAGCACAGATACGCAGTATTTT. Protein product: CATSRAGGLTGSTDTQYF.

The rearrangement uses TRBV6-5 and TRBJ2-2; tentatively, D is TRBD1 (5 bases). Germline V gene lookup returns CDR1 MNHEY and CDR2 SVGAGI. This CDR3 is built from 14 residues. Trimming pared 7 bases from V and 5 bases from J, leaving 14 bases between. Written as DNA, the CDR3 is TGTGCCAGCAAGGGCCAGGGCCGGACCGGGGAGCTGTTTTTT. This codes for CASKGQGRTGELFF.

This rearrangement joins TRBV6-2 or TRBV6-3 to TRBJ1-2; D ambiguous. The germline gives CDR1 MNHEY, CDR2 SVGEGT. Trimming stripped 5 bases from V and 7 bases from J, with 11 bases between. The CDR3 has 12 residues. The CDR3: CASSPVWVGYTF. For the CDR3, the DNA is TGTGCCAGCAGTCCGGTTTGGGTTGGCTACACCTTC.

The chain has TRBV28 and TRBJ2-5; D is possibly TRBD1 or TRBD2 (6 bases each). Trimming left V 2 bases short and J 4 bases short, with 20 bases between. CDR3 length: 17 residues. The V gene's germline CDR1 is MDHEN and CDR2 SYDVKM. In DNA form, the CDR3 reads TGTGCCAGCAGTTTAGGGGGCCAAAGGGGAGGTTTAGAGACCCAGTACTTC. Amino acid sequence: CASSLGGQRGGLETQYF. Together with reference TRBV28 and TRBJ2-5, the CDR3 gives the full variable domain: DVKVTQSSRYLVKRTGEKVFLECVQDMDHENMFWYRQDPGLGLRLIYFSYDVKMKEKGDIPEGYSVSREKKERFSLILESASTNQTSMYLCASSLGGQRGGLETQYFGPGTRLLVL.